Listed here are 5 T cell receptor beta chains from one sample, sequenced in a study of STAT5B mutations in CD4+ large granular lymphocyte leukemia. Libraries were prepared by immunoSEQ multiplex PCR; TCRdb keeps only in-frame clonotypes and omits some of them. The sample records more than 30,000 clones, around nine tenths being singletons. Sequencing was done on a sample of CD4+ T cells from blood buffy coats. The source of these receptors is a human donor in good health.

The V gene is TRBV6-5, the J gene TRBJ1-2, with D possibly being TRBD1 (5 bases). The CDR3 loop spans 14 amino acids. Germline lookup yields CDR1 MNHEY and CDR2 SVGAGI. Trimming stripped 0 bases from V and 6 bases from J, with 11 bases between. CDR3 nucleotide sequence: TGTGCCAGCAGTTACTCGAAACAGGTCAATGGCTACACCTTC. Residues: CASSYSKQVNGYTF.

This chain joins TRBV14 and TRBJ1-2; maybe TRBD1 (6 bases). Germline CDR1 and CDR2: SGHDN and FVKESK. V gave up 0 bases and J gave up 8 bases, with 19 bases separating them. The CDR3 covers 16 residues. For the CDR3, the DNA is TGTGCCAGCAGCCAAGATTTCGCCCCAGGGGTTGGCGGCTACACCTTC. This codes for CASSQDFAPGVGGYTF.

This chain links TRBV14 with TRBJ2-3; either TRBD1 or TRBD2 may supply D (5 bases each). Germline V CDR1 and CDR2: SGHDN, FVKESK. The V gene lost 7 bases and the J gene lost 3 bases, with 11 bases spanning the gap. The length of the CDR3 is 13 residues. CDR3: CASNRDGTDTQYF. The CDR3 DNA follows: TGTGCCAGCAACCGGGACGGAACAGATACGCAGTATTTT.

In the case of this clone: At one boundary the junction diverges from the germline segment, which might be a read error. V gene TRBV30 combines with J gene TRBJ1-4; 9 nucleotides agree with TRBD1. The CDR3 extends over 12 amino acids. CDR1 and CDR2 from the germline V gene are GTSNPN and SVGIG (reference sequence). DNA of the CDR3: TGTGCCGGAGACAGGGGGAATGAAAGACTGTTTTTT. Encoded protein: CAGDRGNERLFF.

J is TRBJ1-6 and V is TRBV27; 9 bases are shared with TRBD1. CDR3 length: 13 residues. In germline, CDR1 is MNHEY, CDR2 SMNVEV (reference sequence). V was clipped by 10 bases and J by 8 bases; unmatched bases: 6. CDR3 coding DNA: TGTGCCACCAAGGACAGGGGTTATTCACCCCTCCACTTT. This encodes CATKDRGYSPLHF.